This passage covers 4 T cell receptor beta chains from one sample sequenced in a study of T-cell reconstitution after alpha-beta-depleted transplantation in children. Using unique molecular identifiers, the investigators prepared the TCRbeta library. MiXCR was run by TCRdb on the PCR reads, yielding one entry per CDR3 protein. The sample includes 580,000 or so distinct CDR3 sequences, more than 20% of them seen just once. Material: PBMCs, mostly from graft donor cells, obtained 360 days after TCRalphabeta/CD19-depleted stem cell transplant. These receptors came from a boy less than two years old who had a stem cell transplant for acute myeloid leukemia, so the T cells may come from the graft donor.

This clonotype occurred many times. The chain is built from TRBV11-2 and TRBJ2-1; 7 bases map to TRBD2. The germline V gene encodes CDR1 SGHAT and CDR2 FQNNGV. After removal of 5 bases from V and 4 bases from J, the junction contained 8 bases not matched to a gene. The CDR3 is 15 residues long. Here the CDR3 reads CASSPDRGVYNEQFF. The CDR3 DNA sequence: TGTGCCAGCAGCCCGGACCGGGGGGTGTACAATGAGCAGTTCTTC.

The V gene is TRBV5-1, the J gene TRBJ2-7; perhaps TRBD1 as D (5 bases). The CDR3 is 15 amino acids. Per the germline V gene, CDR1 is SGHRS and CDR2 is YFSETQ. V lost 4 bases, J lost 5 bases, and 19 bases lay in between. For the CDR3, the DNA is TGCGCCAGCAGCCCAACCCCAGGGTATGCCGACGAGCAGTACTTC. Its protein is CASSPTPGYADEQYF.

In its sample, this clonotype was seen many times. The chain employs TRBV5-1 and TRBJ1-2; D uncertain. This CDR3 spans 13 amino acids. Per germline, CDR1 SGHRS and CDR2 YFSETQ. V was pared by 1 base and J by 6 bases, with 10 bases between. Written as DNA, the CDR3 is TGCGCCAGCAGCTTGACGCCAGGTGATGGCTACACCTTC. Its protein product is CASSLTPGDGYTF.

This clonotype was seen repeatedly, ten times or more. CDR3: CASSSYGQGGYGYTF. The CDR3 region has the DNA TGTGCCAGCAGTTCCTACGGACAGGGCGGGTATGGCTACACCTTC. V gene TRBV12-3 or TRBV12-4 combines with J gene TRBJ1-2, with 8 bases matching TRBD1. The J segment lost 5 bases and the V segment lost 4 bases, leaving 9 bases of the junction unmatched. The CDR3 has 15 amino acids.